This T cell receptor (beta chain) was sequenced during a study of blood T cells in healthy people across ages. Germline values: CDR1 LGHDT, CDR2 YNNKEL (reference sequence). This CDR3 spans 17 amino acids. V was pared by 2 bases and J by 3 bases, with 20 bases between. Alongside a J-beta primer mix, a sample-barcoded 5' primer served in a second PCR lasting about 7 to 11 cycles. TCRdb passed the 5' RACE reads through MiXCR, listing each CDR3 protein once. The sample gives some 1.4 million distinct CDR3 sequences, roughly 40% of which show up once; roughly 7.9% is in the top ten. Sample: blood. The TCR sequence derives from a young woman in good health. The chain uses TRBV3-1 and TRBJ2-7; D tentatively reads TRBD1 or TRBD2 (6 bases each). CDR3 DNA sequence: TGTGCCAGCAGCCAACGTGATGGGGGGCCGTTGATCTACGAGCAGTACTTC. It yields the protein CASSQRDGGPLIYEQYF.